This T cell receptor beta chain was profiled in a study of OX40 agonist ivuxolimab in advanced cancers. Study in general: Allowance was made for prior anti-PD-1, anti-PD-L1 or anti-CTLA-4 therapy, and around 44% had some.

Germline V lookup: CDR1 MRHNA, CDR2 SNTAGT. J was trimmed by 2 bases and V by 8 bases; bases with no gene match: 3. This CDR3 is built from 14 residues. This clone appeared a single time. Sequencing was performed with immunoSEQ multiplex PCR; in TCRdb, only in-frame clones are kept and a portion is missing. The repertoire holds 100,000 to 150,000 clones, with just under 95% as singletons. The gene calls are TRBV6-4 and TRBJ2-6, with TRBD1 matching 7 bases. The clonotype was recovered from an adult with an advanced solid tumor such as melanoma, head and neck, liver or kidney cancer. The specimen comprised CD4+ or CD8+ T cells sorted from blood, sampled in a trial of the OX40 agonist ivuxolimab. CDR3 sequence reads: CASATGAGANVLTF. The CDR3 DNA is TGTGCCAGCGCTACAGGGGCTGGGGCCAACGTCCTGACTTTC.